This T cell receptor beta chain was documented in a study of identical twins. This clonotype appeared many times. Its antigen is unknown. One junction end disagrees with the germline gene, perhaps due to a read error. TCRdb re-called the 5' RACE reads with MiXCR, one entry per CDR3 protein. The sample has approximately 680,000 distinct CDR3 sequences, roughly 7.2% seen once; the top ten hold about 1.6%. This CDR3 comprises 13 residues. Germline CDR1 is MGHRA and CDR2 is YSYEKL. Findings of the study overall: The conclusions drew on cross-sectional statistical analysis instead of tracking the same donors.

The same sample was also used in a study of yellow fever vaccine responses in identical twins. From that report: Twins' T cell vaccine responses reportedly looked partly convergent, partly personalized.

The clonotype comes from a woman aged 18-29 years in good health. The sample consisted of PBMCs. The gene calls are TRBV4-1 and TRBJ1-1; D gene uncertain. CDR3 sequence: CASSRTGNAEAFF. In DNA, the CDR3 is TGCGCCAGCAGCCGTACGGGGAACGCTGAAGCTTTCTTT.